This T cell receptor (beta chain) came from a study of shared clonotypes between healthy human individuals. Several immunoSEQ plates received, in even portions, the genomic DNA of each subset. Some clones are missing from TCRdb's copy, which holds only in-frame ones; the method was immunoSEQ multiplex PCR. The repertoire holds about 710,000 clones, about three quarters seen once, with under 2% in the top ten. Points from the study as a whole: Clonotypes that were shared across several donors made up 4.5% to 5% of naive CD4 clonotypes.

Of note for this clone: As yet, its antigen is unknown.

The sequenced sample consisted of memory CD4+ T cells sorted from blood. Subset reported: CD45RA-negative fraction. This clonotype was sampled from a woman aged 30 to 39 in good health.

CDR3 in amino acids: CASTHARGADTQYF. DNA for the CDR3: TGTGCCAGTACCCATGCCAGGGGAGCAGATACGCAGTATTTT. This rearrangement joins TRBV19 to TRBJ2-3; tentative D call: TRBD1 (6 bases). Germline V gives CDR1 LNHDA, CDR2 SQIVND (reference sequence). This CDR3 is 14 amino acids long. V dropped 7 bases and J dropped 4 bases, with 15 bases sitting between them.